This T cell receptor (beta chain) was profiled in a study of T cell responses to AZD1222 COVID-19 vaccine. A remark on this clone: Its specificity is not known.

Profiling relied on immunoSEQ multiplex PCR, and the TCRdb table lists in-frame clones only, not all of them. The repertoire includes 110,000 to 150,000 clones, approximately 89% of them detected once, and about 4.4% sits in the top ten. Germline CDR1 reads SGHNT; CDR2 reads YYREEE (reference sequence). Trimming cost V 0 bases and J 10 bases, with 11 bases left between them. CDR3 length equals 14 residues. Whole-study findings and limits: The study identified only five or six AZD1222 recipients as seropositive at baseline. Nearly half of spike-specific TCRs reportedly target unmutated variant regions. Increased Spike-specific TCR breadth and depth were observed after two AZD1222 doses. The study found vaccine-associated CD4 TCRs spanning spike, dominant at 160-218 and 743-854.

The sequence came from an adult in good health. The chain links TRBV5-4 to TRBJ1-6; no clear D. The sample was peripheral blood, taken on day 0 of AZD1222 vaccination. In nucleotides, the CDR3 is TGTGCCAGCAGCTTGGGGACCTCGCAATCACCCCTCCACTTT. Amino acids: CASSLGTSQSPLHF.